The 5 T cell receptor beta chains given below trace back to one sample, sequenced in a study of blood T cell repertoires in COVID-19 (dated by TCRdb to the early 2020s). The receptor library was made with the immunoSEQ multiplex PCR assay. TCRdb took this table from immuneACCESS and kept in-frame rearrangements with V and J called. Such tables lack part of the clones; where checked against another copy, unresolved V genes explain under half of the gap, and the rest is unexplained. The sample table holds 95,000 to 150,000 clones, of which about 80% were seen once. The ten largest clones capture 4% of the sample. Sequencing was done on a sample of peripheral blood. Receptors originate from a woman over 75 with acute or convalescent COVID-19.

Only one count was recorded for this clone. The genes are TRBV29-1 and TRBJ2-4; the match to TRBD2 covers 10 bases. Germline values: CDR1 SQVTM, CDR2 ANQGSEA. CDR3 length equals 16 residues. With V trimmed by 1 base and J by 6 bases, 9 bases remained unmatched. CDR3 sequence reads: CSVEGLAGGTGNIQYF. The DNA for the CDR3 is TGCAGCGTTGAAGGACTAGCGGGCGGGACGGGAAACATTCAGTACTTC.

There are a few counts of this clone. The chain uses TRBV2 and TRBJ2-7; D is undetermined. Trimming pared 3 bases from V and 7 bases from J, leaving 10 bases between. CDR3 length: 12 residues. Germline V gives CDR1 SNHLY, CDR2 FYNNEI. The CDR3 reads CASSEGSGEQYF. The CDR3 DNA reads TGTGCCAGCAGTGAGGGCAGTGGGGAGCAGTACTTC.

The rearrangement uses TRBV7-2 and TRBJ1-2, with 9 nucleotides matching TRBD1. Trimming removed 4 bases from V and 2 bases from J; junction bases left unmatched: 8. The CDR3 loop spans 16 amino acids. Germline CDR1 and CDR2: SGHTA and FQGNSA. For the CDR3, the DNA is TGTGCCAGCAGCTCACCAAGAGGACAGGGGAACTATGGCTACACCTTC. This encodes CASSSPRGQGNYGYTF.

The chain employs TRBV12-5 and TRBJ1-1; D is unclear. Trimming took off 5 bases at V and 4 bases at J, with 11 bases between the two ends. The V gene's germline CDR1 is LGHNT and CDR2 FRNRAP. This CDR3 has 13 residues. The CDR3 DNA reads TGTGCTAGTGGTCTCCCAGGCTCCACTGAAGCTTTCTTT. Amino acid sequence: CASGLPGSTEAFF.

The chain uses TRBV11-1 and TRBJ1-6; possible D gene TRBD1, 6 bases. Germline V CDR1 and CDR2: SGHAT, FQDESV (reference sequence). The CDR3 runs 14 residues. V lost 5 bases and J lost 9, with 14 bases in between. Here the CDR3 reads CASSLQGAVSPLHF. The CDR3 coding sequence is TGTGCCAGCAGCCTACAGGGAGCGGTTTCACCCCTCCACTTT.